Following are 9 T cell receptor beta chains from one sample sequenced in a study of response to subunit inactivated influenza vaccine. Using its own MiXCR run on the RT-PCR reads, TCRdb lists one record per CDR3 protein. Of 700,000 to 800,000 distinct CDR3 sequences listed, about 18% are singletons. The sample consisted of PBMCs from blood, taken 5 days after vaccination. All receptors come from a man in his fifties or sixties who received an inactivated influenza vaccine.

This clonotype has a count of ten or more. V and J are TRBV4-3 and TRBJ2-3; D might be TRBD1 (6 bases). Germline-derived CDR1 and CDR2 are LGHNA and YSLEER. The CDR3 spans 15 residues. Deletions cut 0 bases from V and 3 bases from J, with 10 bases between. The DNA for the CDR3 is TGCGCCAGCAGCCAAGATGGTACAGGGACAGATACGCAGTATTTT. It translates to CASSQDGTGTDTQYF.

This clonotype has just a few counts. This chain joins TRBV3-1 and TRBJ2-3; 7 positions match TRBD1. CDR1 is LGHDT and CDR2 is YNNKEL in the germline V gene (reference sequence). V lost 7 bases to trimming and J lost 1 base; unmatched junction nucleotides: 11. The CDR3 is 16 residues long. The CDR3 DNA reads as TGTGCCAGCACCCCACAGGGGATTCTAGGCACAGATACGCAGTATTTT. It yields the protein CASTPQGILGTDTQYF.

The chain joins TRBV27 to TRBJ2-5, with D maybe TRBD1 (5 bases). The CDR3 loop spans 15 amino acids. V dropped 4 bases and J dropped 5 bases, with 17 bases sitting between them. The germline CDR1 and CDR2 sequences are MNHEY and SMNVEV (reference sequence). This CDR3 reads CASSSYPTAGETQYF. CDR3 bases: TGTGCCAGCAGTTCTTACCCGACAGCCGGGGAGACCCAGTACTTC.

A few counts support this clonotype. V and J are TRBV11-1 and TRBJ2-4; D perhaps matches TRBD2 (5 bases). Germline CDR1 reads SGHAT; CDR2 reads FQDESV (reference sequence). The CDR3 has 15 residues. V gave up 6 bases and J gave up 0 bases, with 12 bases separating them. CDR3 protein: CASSSGLEAKNIQYF. The CDR3 bases are TGTGCCAGCAGTTCCGGACTGGAAGCCAAAAACATTCAGTACTTC.

This sequence joins TRBV29-1 and TRBJ2-2, with no clear D. The germline V and J ends were trimmed by 0 bases and 6 bases, with 8 bases remaining between them. This CDR3 contains 13 residues. Looked up from germline, CDR1 is SQVTM and CDR2 is ANQGSEA. The CDR3 here is CSVEEDRPGELFF. CDR3 in DNA: TGCAGCGTTGAAGAGGACCGCCCCGGGGAGCTGTTTTTT.

A few counts support this clonotype. In nucleotides, the CDR3 is TGTGCCAGCAGCTTAGATCGAGGGAGGGAGCTGTTTTTT. Translated, it gives CASSLDRGRELFF. The chain couples TRBV11-2 to TRBJ2-2; D might be TRBD2 (5 bases). The CDR3 has 13 amino acids. Trimming pared 0 bases from V and 9 bases from J, leaving 8 bases between. Per germline, CDR1 SGHAT and CDR2 FQNNGV.

This clonotype was picked up a small number of times. The chain joins TRBV6-5 to TRBJ1-1, with 9 bases fitting TRBD1. This CDR3 contains 17 residues. With 2 bases clipped from V and 1 base from J, the junction kept 8 bases outside the gene matches. CDR1 and CDR2 (germline): MNHEY, SVGAGI. The CDR3 sequence: CASSYRGTGYKNTEAFF. In DNA form, the CDR3 reads TGTGCCAGCAGTTACAGGGGGACAGGGTATAAGAACACTGAAGCTTTCTTT.

This clonotype has a handful of counts. The chain carries TRBV20-1 and TRBJ2-5; D not certain. Trimming pared 3 bases from V and 3 bases from J, leaving 17 bases between. This CDR3 region has 15 residues. Germline values: CDR1 DFQATT, CDR2 SNEGSKA (reference sequence). The CDR3 spells CSASDQVPGEETQYF. CDR3 sequence (DNA): TGCAGTGCTAGTGACCAGGTACCTGGGGAAGAGACCCAGTACTTC.

In its sample, this clonotype was seen a few times. The chain recombines TRBV24-1 with TRBJ2-5, with 8 positions matching TRBD1. The CDR3 loop spans 15 amino acids. In germline, CDR1 is KGHDR, CDR2 SFDVKD. Trimming removed 0 bases from V and 4 bases from J; junction bases left unmatched: 3. The CDR3 spells CATSDLQGTGETQYF. CDR3 bases: TGTGCCACCAGTGATTTGCAAGGGACAGGAGAGACCCAGTACTTC.